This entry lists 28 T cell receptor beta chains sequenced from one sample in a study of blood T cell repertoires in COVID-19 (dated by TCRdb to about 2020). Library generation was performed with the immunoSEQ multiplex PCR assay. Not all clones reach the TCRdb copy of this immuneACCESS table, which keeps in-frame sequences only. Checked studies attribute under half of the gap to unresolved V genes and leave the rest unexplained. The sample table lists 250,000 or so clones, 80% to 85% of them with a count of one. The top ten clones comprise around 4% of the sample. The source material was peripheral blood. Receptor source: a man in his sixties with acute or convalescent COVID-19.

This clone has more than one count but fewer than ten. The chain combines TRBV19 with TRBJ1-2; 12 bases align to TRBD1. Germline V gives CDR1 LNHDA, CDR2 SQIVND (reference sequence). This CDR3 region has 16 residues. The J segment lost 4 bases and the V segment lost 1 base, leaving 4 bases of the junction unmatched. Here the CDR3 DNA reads TGTGCCAGTAGTATAGTATCGGGACAGGGGGCCTATGGCTACACCTTC. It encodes CASSIVSGQGAYGYTF.

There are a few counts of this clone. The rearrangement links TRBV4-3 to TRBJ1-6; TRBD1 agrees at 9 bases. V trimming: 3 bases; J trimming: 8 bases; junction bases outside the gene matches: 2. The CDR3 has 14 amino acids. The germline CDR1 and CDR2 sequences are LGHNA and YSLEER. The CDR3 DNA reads TGCGCCAGCAGCCAGGACAGGGGATATTCACCCCTCCACTTT. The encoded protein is CASSQDRGYSPLHF.

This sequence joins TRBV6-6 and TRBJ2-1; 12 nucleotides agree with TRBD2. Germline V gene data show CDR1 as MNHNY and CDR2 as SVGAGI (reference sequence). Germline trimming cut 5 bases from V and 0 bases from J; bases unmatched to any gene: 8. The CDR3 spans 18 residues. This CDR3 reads CASSRLAGAPSSYNEQFF. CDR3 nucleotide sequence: TGTGCCAGCAGTCGACTAGCGGGGGCCCCGAGCTCCTACAATGAGCAGTTCTTC.

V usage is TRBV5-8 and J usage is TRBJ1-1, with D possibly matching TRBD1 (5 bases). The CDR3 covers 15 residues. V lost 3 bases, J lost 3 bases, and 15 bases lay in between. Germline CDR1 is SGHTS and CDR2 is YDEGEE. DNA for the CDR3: TGTGCCAGCAGCTCCCTTGGGGCAGGAGACACTGAAGCTTTCTTT. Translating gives CASSSLGAGDTEAFF. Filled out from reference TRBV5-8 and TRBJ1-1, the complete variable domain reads EAGVTQSPTHLIKTRGQQATLRCSPISGHTSVYWYQQALGLGLQFLLWYDEGEERNRGNFPPRFSGRQFPNYSSELNVNALELEDSALYLCASSSLGAGDTEAFFGQGTRLTVV.

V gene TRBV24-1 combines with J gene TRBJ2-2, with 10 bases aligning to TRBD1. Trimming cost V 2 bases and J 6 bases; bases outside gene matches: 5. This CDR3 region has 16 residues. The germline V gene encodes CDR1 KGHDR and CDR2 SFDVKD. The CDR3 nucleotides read TGTGCCACCAGTGATTCACCGGGACAGGGGTCCGGGGAGCTGTTTTTT. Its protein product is CATSDSPGQGSGELFF.

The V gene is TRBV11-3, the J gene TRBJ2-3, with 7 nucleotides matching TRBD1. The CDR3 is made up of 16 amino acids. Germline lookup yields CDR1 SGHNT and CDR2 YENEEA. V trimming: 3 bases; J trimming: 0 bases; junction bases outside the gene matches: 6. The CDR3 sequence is CASSFRGPGSTDTQYF. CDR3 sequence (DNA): TGTGCCAGCAGCTTTAGGGGGCCCGGGAGCACAGATACGCAGTATTTT.

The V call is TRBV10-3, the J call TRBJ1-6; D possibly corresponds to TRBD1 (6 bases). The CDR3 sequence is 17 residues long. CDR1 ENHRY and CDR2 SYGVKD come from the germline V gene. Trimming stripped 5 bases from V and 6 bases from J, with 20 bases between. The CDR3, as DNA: TGTGCCATCAGTTCCGAGGACAGCCTAGGTGGTAATTCACCCCTCCACTTT. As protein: CAISSEDSLGGNSPLHF.

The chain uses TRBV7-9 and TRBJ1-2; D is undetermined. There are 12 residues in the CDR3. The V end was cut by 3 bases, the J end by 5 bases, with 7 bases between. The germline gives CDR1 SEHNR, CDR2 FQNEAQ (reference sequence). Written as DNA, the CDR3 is TGTGCCAGCAGCTTTTCGTCTTATGGCTACACCTTC. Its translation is CASSFSSYGYTF.

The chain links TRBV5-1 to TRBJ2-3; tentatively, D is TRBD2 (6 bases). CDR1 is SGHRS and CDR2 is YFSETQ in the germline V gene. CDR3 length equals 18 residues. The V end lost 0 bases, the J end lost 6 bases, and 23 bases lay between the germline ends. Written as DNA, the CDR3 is TGCGCCAGCAGCTTGGCCCAGACACTAGGCGATGGGGGGGATACGCAGTATTTT. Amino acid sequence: CASSLAQTLGDGGDTQYF.

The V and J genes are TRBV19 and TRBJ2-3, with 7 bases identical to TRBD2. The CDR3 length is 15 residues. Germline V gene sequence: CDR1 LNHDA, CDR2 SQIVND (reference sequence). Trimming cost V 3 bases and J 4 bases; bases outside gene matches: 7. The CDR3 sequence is CASSIVGGRSDTQYF. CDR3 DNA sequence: TGTGCCAGTAGTATTGTGGGAGGGCGTTCAGATACGCAGTATTTT.

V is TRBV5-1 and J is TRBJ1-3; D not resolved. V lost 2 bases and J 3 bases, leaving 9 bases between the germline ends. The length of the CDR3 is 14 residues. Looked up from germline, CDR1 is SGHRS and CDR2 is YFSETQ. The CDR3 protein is CASSLGQVGNTIYF. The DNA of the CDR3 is TGCGCCAGCAGCTTAGGCCAGGTTGGAAACACCATATATTTT.

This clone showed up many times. DNA for the CDR3: TGTGCCTGGAGGAGACTAGCGGGCGACCGCGAGCAGTACTTC. Translated: CAWRRLAGDREQYF. This chain connects TRBV30 to TRBJ2-7; 10 bases align to TRBD2. Germline trimming cut 3 bases from V and 6 bases from J; bases unmatched to any gene: 8. The CDR3 covers 14 residues. Germline CDR1 and CDR2: GTSNPN and SVGIG (reference sequence).

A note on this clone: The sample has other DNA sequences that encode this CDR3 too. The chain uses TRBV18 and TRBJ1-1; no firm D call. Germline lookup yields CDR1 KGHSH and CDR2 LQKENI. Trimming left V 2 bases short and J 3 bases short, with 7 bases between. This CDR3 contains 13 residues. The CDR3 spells CASSPSRDTEAFF. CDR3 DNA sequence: TGTGCCAGCTCACCATCTCGGGACACTGAAGCTTTCTTT. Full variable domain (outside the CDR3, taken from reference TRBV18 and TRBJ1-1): NAGVMQNPRHLVRRRGQEARLRCSPMKGHSHVYWYRQLPEEGLKFMVYLQKENIIDESGMPKERFSAEFPKEGPSILRIQQVVRGDSAAYFCASSPSRDTEAFFGQGTRLTVV.

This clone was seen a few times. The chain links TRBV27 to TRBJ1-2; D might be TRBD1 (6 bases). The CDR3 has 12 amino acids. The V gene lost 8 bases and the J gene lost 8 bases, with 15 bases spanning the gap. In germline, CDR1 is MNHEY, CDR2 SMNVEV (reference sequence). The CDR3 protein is CASRTTGSGYTF. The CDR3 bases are TGTGCCAGCCGTACCACAGGGTCAGGCTACACCTTC.

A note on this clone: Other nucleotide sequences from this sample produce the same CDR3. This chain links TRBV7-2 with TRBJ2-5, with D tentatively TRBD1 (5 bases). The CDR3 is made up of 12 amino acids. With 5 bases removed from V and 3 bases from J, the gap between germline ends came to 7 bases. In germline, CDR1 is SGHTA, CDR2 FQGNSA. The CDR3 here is CASSLREETQYF. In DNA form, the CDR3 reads TGTGCCAGCAGCCTCAGGGAAGAGACCCAGTACTTC.

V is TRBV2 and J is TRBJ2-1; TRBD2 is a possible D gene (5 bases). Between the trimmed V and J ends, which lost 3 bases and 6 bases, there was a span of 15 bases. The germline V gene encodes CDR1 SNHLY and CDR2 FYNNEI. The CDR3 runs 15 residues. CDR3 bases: TGTGCCAGCAGTGACAATAGGGAGTCGTTCAATGAGCAGTTCTTC. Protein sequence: CASSDNRESFNEQFF.

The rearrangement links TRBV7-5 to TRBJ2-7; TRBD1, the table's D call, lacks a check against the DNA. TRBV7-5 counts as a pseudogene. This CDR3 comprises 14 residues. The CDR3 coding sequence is TGTGCCAGAAGCTTAAACAGGGGAAGCTACGAGCAGTACTTC. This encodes CARSLNRGSYEQYF.

The CDR3 nucleotides read TGTGCCAGCAGAAAGGAGCGGGAGTCTGGGGAGACCCAGTACTTC. Residues: CASRKERESGETQYF. J is TRBJ2-5 and V is TRBV6-4; 8 positions agree with TRBD2. The germline V gene encodes CDR1 MRHNA and CDR2 SNTAGT. Trimming at V came to 6 bases and at J to 5 bases, leaving 11 bases not matched to a gene. The CDR3 length is 15 residues.

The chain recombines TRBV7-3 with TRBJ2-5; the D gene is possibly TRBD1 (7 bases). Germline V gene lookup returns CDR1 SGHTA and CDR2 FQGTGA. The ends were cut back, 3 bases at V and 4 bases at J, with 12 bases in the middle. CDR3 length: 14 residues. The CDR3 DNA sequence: TGTGCCAGCAGCTTTGCGGGACAGAGAGAGACCCAGTACTTC. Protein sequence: CASSFAGQRETQYF.

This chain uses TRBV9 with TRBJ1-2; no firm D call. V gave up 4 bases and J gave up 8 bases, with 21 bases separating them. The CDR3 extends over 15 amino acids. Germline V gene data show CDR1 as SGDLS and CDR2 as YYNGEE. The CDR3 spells CASSFPPDLTGGYTF. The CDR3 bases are TGTGCCAGCAGCTTCCCCCCGGACCTAACGGGGGGCTACACCTTC.

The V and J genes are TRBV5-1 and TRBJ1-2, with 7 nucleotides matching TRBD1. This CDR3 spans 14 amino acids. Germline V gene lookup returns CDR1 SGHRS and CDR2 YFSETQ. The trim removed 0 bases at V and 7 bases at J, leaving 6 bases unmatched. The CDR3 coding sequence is TGCGCCAGCAGCTTGGTCCGACAGGGCTTTGGCTACACCTTC. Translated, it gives CASSLVRQGFGYTF.

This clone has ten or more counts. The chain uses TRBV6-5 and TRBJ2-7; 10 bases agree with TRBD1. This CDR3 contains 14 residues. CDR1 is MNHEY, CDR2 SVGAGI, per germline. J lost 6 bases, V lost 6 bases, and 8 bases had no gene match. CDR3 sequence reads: CASRAGQGGGEQYF. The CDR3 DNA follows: TGTGCCAGCAGAGCCGGACAGGGGGGCGGCGAGCAGTACTTC.

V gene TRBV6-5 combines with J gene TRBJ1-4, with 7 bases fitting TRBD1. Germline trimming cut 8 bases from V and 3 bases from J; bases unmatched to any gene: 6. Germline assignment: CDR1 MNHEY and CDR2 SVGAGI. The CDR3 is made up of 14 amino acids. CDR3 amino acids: CASCRQGPNEKLFF. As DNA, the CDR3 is TGTGCCAGCTGCCGACAGGGCCCTAATGAAAAACTGTTTTTT.

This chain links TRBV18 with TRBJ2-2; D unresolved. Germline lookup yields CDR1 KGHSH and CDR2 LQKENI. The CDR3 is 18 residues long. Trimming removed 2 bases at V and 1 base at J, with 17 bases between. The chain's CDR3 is CASSPDQWPSWNTGELFF. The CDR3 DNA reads TGTGCCAGCTCACCAGATCAGTGGCCTAGTTGGAACACCGGGGAGCTGTTTTTT.

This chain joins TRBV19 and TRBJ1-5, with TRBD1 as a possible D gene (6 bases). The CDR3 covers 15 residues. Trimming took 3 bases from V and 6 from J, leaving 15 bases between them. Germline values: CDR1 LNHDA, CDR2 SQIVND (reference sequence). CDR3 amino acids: CASSIQGPATQPQHF. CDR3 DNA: TGTGCCAGTAGTATTCAGGGGCCTGCCACTCAGCCCCAGCATTTT.

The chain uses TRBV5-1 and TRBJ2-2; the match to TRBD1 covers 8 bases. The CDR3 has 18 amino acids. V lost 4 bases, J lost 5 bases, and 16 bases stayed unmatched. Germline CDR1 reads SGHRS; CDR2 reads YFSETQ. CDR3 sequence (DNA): TGCGCCAGCAGCAACGGGGCACATGGAAACAGGGGGACCGGGGAGCTGTTTTTT. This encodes CASSNGAHGNRGTGELFF.

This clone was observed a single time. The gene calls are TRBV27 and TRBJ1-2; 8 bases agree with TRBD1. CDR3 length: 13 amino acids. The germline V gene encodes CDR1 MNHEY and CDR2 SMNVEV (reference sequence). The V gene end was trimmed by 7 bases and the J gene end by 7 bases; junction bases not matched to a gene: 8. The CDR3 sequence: CASKTGQGRGYTF. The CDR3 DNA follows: TGTGCCAGCAAGACCGGACAGGGTCGTGGCTACACCTTC.

This CDR3 is CASSQGSQVTGELFF. The CDR3 DNA reads TGTGCCAGTAGTCAGGGGTCGCAGGTTACCGGGGAGCTGTTTTTT. J is TRBJ2-2 and V is TRBV19; a possible D gene is TRBD1 (6 bases). Germline values: CDR1 LNHDA, CDR2 SQIVND (reference sequence). The CDR3 extends over 15 amino acids. V was shortened by 5 bases and J by 5 bases, with 15 bases between the two germline ends.